The rows below give T cell receptor beta chains drawn from one sample of a study of cytomegalovirus exposure and HLA in healthy donors. Generated by immunoSEQ multiplex PCR, the TCRdb table keeps only in-frame clones and is missing some. Of under 200,000 clones listed, about three quarters are singletons. The specimen sequenced was PBMCs. Every receptor here comes from a woman aged 25 to 39 in good health and CMV-seronegative. Each CDR3 is given with its conserved first and last residue. D genes are given only for firm matches. Clone size appears in some rows only: once, few, many, or a class for an expanded clone.

j_call d_call clone_size v_call cdr3_aa cdr3_nt
TRBJ1-3 - - TRBV18 CASEQGTGNTIYF TGTGCCAGCGAACAGGGTACTGGAAACACCATATATTTT
TRBJ2-1 TRBD2 - TRBV27 CASKNVPSGGYNEQFF TGTGCCAGCAAAAACGTACCTAGCGGGGGGTACAATGAGCAGTTCTTC
TRBJ1-5 - once TRBV15 CATSRVGQSYQPQHF TGTGCCACCAGCAGAGTTGGGCAGAGTTATCAGCCCCAGCATTTT
TRBJ1-2 - - TRBV5-6 CASSRDSYYGYTF TGTGCCAGCAGTCGGGACTCCTACTATGGCTACACCTTC
TRBJ2-5 - - TRBV19 CASSPGATAGKTQYF TGTGCCAGTAGTCCAGGGGCGACGGCTGGTAAGACCCAGTACTTC
TRBJ1-1 - once TRBV6-5 CASSPLRVVTEAFF TGTGCCAGCAGCCCCCTCAGGGTGGTCACTGAAGCTTTCTTT
TRBJ2-1 TRBD2 - TRBV7-9 CASSWGTSDNEQFF TGTGCCAGCAGCTGGGGGACTAGCGACAATGAGCAGTTCTTC
TRBJ1-4 - - TRBV10-3 CAISEMNSATNEKLFF TGTGCCATCAGTGAGATGAATAGTGCAACTAATGAAAAACTGTTTTTT
TRBJ2-6 - - TRBV4-2 CASSQDPRTVANVLTF TGTGCCAGCAGCCAAGATCCGCGGACTGTGGCCAACGTCCTGACTTTC
TRBJ1-4 - - TRBV7-9 CASSFGPDKLFF TGTGCCAGCAGCTTTGGCCCCGATAAACTGTTTTTT
TRBJ1-1 TRBD1 - TRBV5-1 CASSLGDSLGTEAFF TGCGCCAGCAGCTTGGGGGACAGTTTAGGCACTGAAGCTTTCTTT
TRBJ2-7 - once TRBV25-1 CASSDSRGSRKQYF TGTGCCAGCAGTGATTCCCGAGGGTCAAGGAAGCAGTACTTC
TRBJ1-2 - - TRBV6-5 CASSLRREAYGYTF TGTGCCAGCAGTCTTCGGAGGGAGGCCTATGGCTACACCTTC
TRBJ2-5 - few TRBV18 CASSPQGLQETQYF TGTGCCAGCTCACCCCAGGGACTCCAAGAGACCCAGTACTTC
TRBJ2-1 TRBD2 - TRBV6-5 CASKGLGFFNEQFF TGTGCCAGCAAAGGACTAGGATTCTTCAATGAGCAGTTCTTC
TRBJ1-2 TRBD1 - TRBV5-4 CASSWRTGDYYGYTF TGTGCCAGCAGCTGGAGGACAGGGGACTACTATGGCTACACCTTC
TRBJ2-7 TRBD1 few TRBV4-1 CASSQDFPGGSYEQYF TGCGCCAGCAGCCAAGATTTCCCAGGGGGATCCTACGAGCAGTACTTC